This is a list of T cell receptor beta chains from one sample in a study of cytomegalovirus exposure and HLA in healthy donors. The data were produced by immunoSEQ multiplex PCR, yet TCRdb's version contains in-frame clones alone and is incomplete. The sample is made up of some 150,000 clones, and the top ten hold 2.2% of it. Sequencing input: PBMCs. Receptors originate from a woman aged 18-29 years in good health and CMV-seronegative. CDR3s include the opening cysteine and the closing phenylalanine or tryptophan. Fields, in order: J gene, D gene, V gene, CDR3 DNA, CDR3 protein. A D gene is named only where the DNA matches it firmly.

>TRBJ2-3|TRBD2|TRBV4-1
TGCGCCAGCAGCCAAGATTCATTTGCTAGCGGGGCTAACACAGATACGCAGTATTTT
CASSQDSFASGANTDTQYF
>TRBJ1-1|-|TRBV7-2
TGTGCCAGCAGCAATGTCCGGGGGGCTTTCTTT
CASSNVRGAFF
>TRBJ2-4|-|TRBV30
TGTGCCTGGAGTGTATCATCAGCGGCCAAAAACATTCAGTACTTC
CAWSVSSAAKNIQYF
>TRBJ2-1|TRBD2|TRBV6-1
TGTGCCAGCAGTGAGCCCGGGACTAGCGGGAGTAATGAGCAGTTCTTC
CASSEPGTSGSNEQFF
>TRBJ1-2|-|TRBV30
TGTGCCTGGAGGGATAGGGGGGGAAACTATGGCTACACCTTC
CAWRDRGGNYGYTF
>TRBJ1-1|-|TRBV9
TGTGCCAGCAGCCCGAGCGGATCGATTAACACTGAAGCTTTCTTT
CASSPSGSINTEAFF
>TRBJ1-2|-|TRBV14
TGTGCCAGCAGCCAAGAAAAGGGGCTTGGGGATGGCTACACCTTC
CASSQEKGLGDGYTF
>TRBJ2-1|TRBD2|TRBV6-1
TGTGCCAGCAGGTGGACTAGCGGAGGATACAATGAGCAGTTCTTC
CASRWTSGGYNEQFF
>TRBJ1-5|-|TRBV19
TGTGCCAGTAGTAATAACCGGGAGCCTCGTCATTTT
CASSNNREPRHF
>TRBJ1-6|-|TRBV5-1
TGCGCCAGCAGCTTGGAACCCCAGGGCGGTTCTTCACCCCTCCACTTT
CASSLEPQGGSSPLHF
>TRBJ1-2|TRBD1|TRBV6-5
TGTGCCAGCACCAAAGGACAGGGGTATGGCTACACCTTC
CASTKGQGYGYTF
>TRBJ2-7|-|TRBV7-6
TGTGCCAGCAGCACCGGGACTGGGGTTGACGAGCAGTACTTC
CASSTGTGVDEQYF
>TRBJ1-3|TRBD1|TRBV30
TGTGCCTGGAGTGTAACAGGGGTGATGTCTGGAAACACCATATATTTT
CAWSVTGVMSGNTIYF
>TRBJ2-5|TRBD2|TRBV11-3
TGTGCCAGCAGCTTAGATGGGACTACCCAAGAGACCCAGTACTTC
CASSLDGTTQETQYF
>TRBJ2-5|-|TRBV2
TGTGCCAGCAGCCAGAACAGGGAAGAGACCCAGTACTTC
CASSQNREETQYF
>TRBJ2-3|-|TRBV6-5
TGTGCCAGCAGTTACGACAGCATGAATACGCAGTATTTT
CASSYDSMNTQYF
>TRBJ2-2|-|TRBV6-5
TGTGCCAGCAGGGGACTGAACACCGGGGAGCTGTTTTTT
CASRGLNTGELFF
>TRBJ1-3|-|TRBV7-8
TGTGCCAGCAGCCCCACGGGGTCTCCGAGCGCCATATATTTT
CASSPTGSPSAIYF
>TRBJ2-7|TRBD2|TRBV29-1
TGCAGCGTAGCCACCACCGGGGGGTCCTACGAGCAGTACTTC
CSVATTGGSYEQYF
>TRBJ1-5|TRBD1|TRBV28
TGTGCCAGCAGTTACAGGGGGGGCAATCAGCCCCAGCATTTT
CASSYRGGNQPQHF
>TRBJ2-1|-|TRBV30
TGTGCCTGGAGTGTGGGGACTTCAGACTACAATGAGCAGTTCTTC
CAWSVGTSDYNEQFF
>TRBJ1-5|-|TRBV27
TGTGCCAGCAGTTTCGACAGCGGCAATCAGCCCCAGCATTTT
CASSFDSGNQPQHF
>TRBJ1-1|-|TRBV2
TGTGCCAGCAGTCGGACGGGAAGGAACACTGAAGCTTTCTTT
CASSRTGRNTEAFF
>TRBJ1-1|TRBD1|TRBV10-3
TGTGCCACCCTAAACAGGGGCAGGAACACTGAAGCTTTCTTT
CATLNRGRNTEAFF
>TRBJ1-2|TRBD1|TRBV5-4
TGTGCCAGCAGCCCCGGGGACAGGGGGGGCTACACCTTC
CASSPGDRGGYTF
>TRBJ1-1|-|TRBV5-1
TGCGCCAGCAGCCCTACAGGCCACACTGAAGCTTTCTTT
CASSPTGHTEAFF
>TRBJ2-5|-|TRBV7-2
TGTGCCAGCAGCCCTAGTCTTTCTGTAGGGGTGGAGACCCAGTACTTC
CASSPSLSVGVETQYF
>TRBJ1-5|-|TRBV19
TGTGCCAGTAGTAGGGCGGGGGGGACGGAATGGAATCAGCCCCAGCATTTT
CASSRAGGTEWNQPQHF
>TRBJ2-3|-|TRBV30
TGTGCCAGTAGTAGCGGCGCTAGCACAGATACGCAGTATTTT
CASSSGASTDTQYF
>TRBJ2-1|-|TRBV19
TGTGCCAGTAGCCCCGGGAGCGGTGAGCAGTTCTTC
CASSPGSGEQFF
>TRBJ2-7|TRBD2|TRBV27
TGTGCCAGCAGTTTTTATAGCGGGAGCTCCTACGAGCAGTACTTC
CASSFYSGSSYEQYF
>TRBJ2-7|TRBD2|TRBV19
TGTGCCAGTAGTATAGAGGCGGGACTACATTACGAGCAGTACTTC
CASSIEAGLHYEQYF
>TRBJ1-3|-|TRBV4-1
TGCGCCAGCAGCCAATCACAGCCCGGAAACACCATATATTTT
CASSQSQPGNTIYF